This T cell receptor beta chain was identified in a study of monozygotic twins with inflammatory bowel disease. Whole blood without T cell sorting served as the source of isolated total RNA. For each CDR3 protein, TCRdb gives one entry from its re-call of the 5' RACE reads, without DNA. This specimen shows 350,000 to 500,000 distinct CDR3 sequences; the ten leading clones hold about 2.2%. The CDR3 spans 14 residues. Looked up from germline, CDR1 is DFQATT and CDR2 is SNEGSKA (reference sequence). The chain carries TRBV20-1 and TRBJ2-7; TCRdb outputs TRBD1, but without DNA this stays unchecked. Sequenced input: blood. This TCR was recovered from a human donor with ulcerative colitis or Crohn's disease, or a healthy co-twin of an affected twin (not recorded which). The CDR3 sequence: CSATRTGPSYEQYF.